Below, 21 T cell receptor beta chains from the same sample are listed, as sequenced in a study of CD8 T cells in ankylosing spondylitis. TCRdb ran MiXCR on the 5' RACE reads and lists one entry per CDR3 protein. Of 250,000 or so distinct CDR3 sequences in the sample, 18% were seen once. Sample: blood, either unsorted or a sorted T cell fraction (not recorded which). The origin of the receptors is a male donor with ankylosing spondylitis or in good health (not recorded which).

Comments on this clonotype: A much more abundant neighbour one base away suggests this may be a read error. V usage is TRBV5-6 and J usage is TRBJ2-7, with D uncertain. CDR3 length equals 13 residues. CDR1 and CDR2 (germline): SGHDT, YYEEEE. The DNA of the CDR3 is TGTGCCAGCAGCTTGTCTGAAGGACGCGAGCACTACTTC. This gives the protein CASSLSEGREHYF.

V and J are TRBV21-1 and TRBJ2-1; the table's D call, TRBD1, has no DNA check behind it. TRBV21-1 is labeled a pseudogene. This CDR3 is built from 18 residues. The CDR3, as DNA: TGTGCCAGCACCTCGACTGGGGTTGGGCCGATAACGAGGACCGAGCAGTTCTTC. Its protein product is CASTSTGVGPITRTEQFF.

This clonotype was observed a handful of times. The chain joins TRBV5-1 to TRBJ2-7; D is unclear. This CDR3 has 13 residues. The germline CDR1 and CDR2 sequences are SGHRS and YFSETQ. Between the trimmed V and J ends, which lost 0 bases and 7 bases, there was a span of 11 bases. In nucleotides, the CDR3 is TGCGCCAGCAGCTTGGTCTTCATGAAGGAGCAGTACTTC. Translation: CASSLVFMKEQYF.

J is TRBJ2-5 and V is TRBV12-3 or TRBV12-4; 7 bases fit TRBD2. With V trimmed by 7 bases and J by 1 base, 12 bases remained unmatched. The CDR3 sequence is 16 residues long. The CDR3 region is CASIKRGVAGQETQYF. The CDR3 DNA follows: TGTGCCAGCATCAAAAGGGGTGTAGCGGGCCAAGAGACCCAGTACTTC.

This clonotype was detected only a few times. V is TRBV27 and J is TRBJ2-1; the match to TRBD2 covers 13 bases. V shed 7 bases, J shed 9 bases, and the junction held 6 bases outside the gene matches. The CDR3 runs to 14 residues. In germline, CDR1 is MNHEY, CDR2 SMNVEV (reference sequence). The CDR3 spells CASTRLAGGAEQFF. The CDR3 nucleotides are TGTGCCAGCACCCGACTAGCGGGAGGTGCTGAGCAGTTCTTC.

This clonotype was observed a handful of times. As DNA, the CDR3 is TGCGCCAGCAGCCAAGATCTTAGCGGGGCCTACAATGAGCAGTTCTTC. This codes for CASSQDLSGAYNEQFF. The gene calls are TRBV4-1 and TRBJ2-1, with 8 bases that match TRBD2. Losses at the gene ends were 0 bases for V and 2 bases for J; bases not matched to a gene: 3. CDR3 length: 16 residues. Germline lookup yields CDR1 MGHRA and CDR2 YSYEKL.

The chain combines TRBV27 with TRBJ2-7; D uncertain. CDR3 length: 12 residues. Between the trimmed V and J ends, which lost 8 bases and 0 bases, there was a span of 8 bases. Per germline, CDR1 MNHEY and CDR2 SMNVEV (reference sequence). The CDR3 protein is CASGDSSYEQYF. For the CDR3, the DNA is TGTGCCAGCGGAGATTCCTCCTACGAGCAGTACTTC.

This chain joins TRBV7-2 and TRBJ2-3, with D perhaps matching TRBD2 (5 bases). The CDR3 loop spans 14 amino acids. V was clipped by 1 base and J by 6 bases, with 11 bases between them. Germline assignment: CDR1 SGHTA and CDR2 FQGNSA. DNA for the CDR3: TGTGCCAGCAGCTTAGTCGTGCCGGGGGATACGCAGTATTTT. Its translation: CASSLVVPGDTQYF.

This clonotype came up many times. The chain has TRBV11-1 and TRBJ2-2; 9 bases agree with TRBD2. In germline, CDR1 is SGHAT, CDR2 FQDESV (reference sequence). This CDR3 has 19 amino acids. J lost 3 bases, V lost 1 base, and 12 bases had no gene match. CDR3 DNA sequence: TGTGCCAGCAGCTTAGGACAATTCCTTAGCGGGAGAGACACCGGGGAGCTGTTTTTT. Its protein is CASSLGQFLSGRDTGELFF.

The sample holds many counts of this clonotype. The rearrangement uses TRBV12-3 or TRBV12-4 and TRBJ2-5; 7 bases map to TRBD1. The CDR3 loop spans 14 amino acids. V dropped 7 bases and J dropped 3; count of bases not matched to a gene: 8. In nucleotides, the CDR3 is TGTGCCAGCAACCTACAGGGGCCGGAAGAGACCCAGTACTTC. Translation gives CASNLQGPEETQYF.

This clonotype was seen more than once but under ten times. V usage is TRBV20-1 and J usage is TRBJ2-1; 9 nucleotides match TRBD2. Per the germline V gene, CDR1 is DFQATT and CDR2 is SNEGSKA (reference sequence). V lost 0 bases to trimming and J lost 6 bases; unmatched junction nucleotides: 6. The CDR3 is made up of 15 amino acids. The CDR3 region has the DNA TGCAGTGCTAGAGAGCCGCGGGAGGGCCCCAATGAGCAGTTCTTC. It is translated as CSAREPREGPNEQFF.

In DNA form, the CDR3 reads TGTGCCTCACGCACGACAAACGAGCAGTTCTTC. Its translation: CASRTTNEQFF. The V gene is TRBV6-2 or TRBV6-3, the J gene TRBJ2-1; D remains ambiguous. CDR1 is MNHEY and CDR2 is SVGEGT in the germline V gene. Trimming removed 11 bases at V and 10 bases at J, with 15 bases between. The CDR3 contains 11 residues.

This clonotype was found a few times. This chain connects TRBV6-2 or TRBV6-3 to TRBJ2-2; D may be TRBD1 or TRBD2 (5 bases each). Between the trimmed V and J ends, which lost 2 bases and 3 bases, there was a span of 13 bases. CDR3 length equals 16 residues. Germline lookup yields CDR1 MNHEY and CDR2 SVGEGT. The CDR3 DNA follows: TGTGCCAGCAGTTACCGAGGGGTACGGGACACCGGGGAGCTGTTTTTT. This codes for CASSYRGVRDTGELFF.

CDR3 loop: CASSNPAGTSSWATFF. CDR3 sequence (DNA): TGTGCCAGCAGCAATCCTGCCGGGACTAGCTCCTGGGCTACGTTCTTC. This chain links TRBV7-9 with TRBJ2-1, with 9 bases identical to TRBD2. Per the germline V gene, CDR1 is SEHNR and CDR2 is FQNEAQ (reference sequence). The CDR3 has 16 residues. V gave up 5 bases and J gave up 15 bases; unmatched junction bases: 20.

The CDR3: CASLSGNSNQPQHF. CDR3 nucleotide sequence: TGTGCCAGCCTTTCGGGGAATAGCAATCAGCCCCAGCATTTT. The chain joins TRBV2 to TRBJ1-5, with D hard to call. The V and J ends lost 8 bases and 0 bases respectively, with 11 bases between them. The CDR3 covers 14 residues. The germline gives CDR1 SNHLY, CDR2 FYNNEI.

This clonotype appeared a few times. V gene TRBV9 combines with J gene TRBJ2-2, with 10 positions matching TRBD2. The germline CDR1 and CDR2 sequences are SGDLS and YYNGEE. The CDR3 sequence is 16 residues long. Unmatched junction bases numbered 7, after V lost 4 bases and J lost 4 bases. CDR3 DNA: TGTGCCAGCAGCCCTAGCGGGGGCCCTGGCACCGGGGAGCTGTTTTTT. Protein sequence: CASSPSGGPGTGELFF.

The CDR3 DNA is TGTGCCAGCAGTTACCAGGGGATCAATCAGCCCCAGCATTTT. It codes for CASSYQGINQPQHF. The chain combines TRBV6-5 with TRBJ1-5, with D possibly TRBD1 on 6 matching bases. The CDR3 has 14 amino acids. Trimming removed 2 bases from V and 3 bases from J, with 8 bases in between. Per the germline V gene, CDR1 is MNHEY and CDR2 is SVGAGI.

This clonotype has ten or more counts. The chain employs TRBV7-9 and TRBJ2-7; 10 positions agree with TRBD2. Per germline, CDR1 SEHNR and CDR2 FQNEAQ (reference sequence). CDR3 length: 16 amino acids. The junction had 7 bases not matched to a gene; V was cut back by 5 bases and J by 0 bases. In nucleotides, the CDR3 is TGTGCCAGCAGCCCCGGACTAGCGGCGAGCTCCTACGAGCAGTACTTC. The encoded protein is CASSPGLAASSYEQYF.

The J gene is TRBJ2-7, the V gene TRBV29-1; 12 nucleotides line up with TRBD2. The germline V gene has CDR1 SQVTM and CDR2 ANQGSEA. Trimming removed 5 bases from V and 5 bases from J; junction bases left unmatched: 13. CDR3 size: 16 residues. The CDR3 sequence: CSVFWEPTSGSDEQYF. DNA of the CDR3: TGCAGCGTTTTTTGGGAGCCGACTAGCGGGAGTGACGAGCAGTACTTC.

This chain connects TRBV5-6 to TRBJ2-6, with D possibly TRBD2 on 6 matching bases. Trimming shortened V by 2 bases and J by 5 bases, and 17 bases separated the two germline ends. Per germline, CDR1 SGHDT and CDR2 YYEEEE. This CDR3 spans 17 amino acids. The CDR3 reads CASSLAGLGSRANVLTF. Written as DNA, the CDR3 is TGTGCCAGCAGCTTAGCGGGTCTGGGATCTAGGGCCAACGTCCTGACTTTC.

This clonotype was seen at least ten times. The rearrangement uses TRBV5-1 and TRBJ1-2; 7 bases agree with TRBD1. The J segment lost 0 bases and the V segment lost 0 bases, leaving 2 bases of the junction unmatched. Germline values: CDR1 SGHRS, CDR2 YFSETQ. The CDR3 loop spans 15 amino acids. This chain's CDR3 is CASSLGQGSNYGYTF. The CDR3 DNA reads TGCGCCAGCAGCTTGGGACAGGGTTCTAACTATGGCTACACCTTC. Complete variable domain (other parts from reference TRBV5-1 and TRBJ1-2): KAGVTQTPRYLIKTRGQQVTLSCSPISGHRSVSWYQQTPGQGLQFLFEYFSETQRNKGNFPGRFSGRQFSNSRSEMNVSTLELGDSALYLCASSLGQGSNYGYTFGSGTRLTVV.